Below are 18 T cell receptor beta chains sequenced from a single sample in a study of identical twins. Via MiXCR, TCRdb re-called the 5' RACE reads, giving one row per CDR3 protein. The table includes approximately 1.8 million distinct CDR3 sequences, 32% detected once. Sequencing was performed on cord blood. Receptors originate from a newborn girl in good health.

The CDR3 DNA is TGTGCCAGCAGCGGGACAGGTGGAAGGATTAAGGAAAAACTGTTTTTT. Encoded protein: CASSGTGGRIKEKLFF. V and J are TRBV7-7 and TRBJ1-4; 8 bases fit TRBD1. The ends lost 5 bases at V and 8 bases at J; junction bases unmatched: 13. This CDR3 is built from 16 residues. Germline values: CDR1 SSHAT, CDR2 FNYEAQ (reference sequence).

This clonotype was seen repeatedly, ten times or more. This rearrangement joins TRBV20-1 to TRBJ1-1; D unresolved. Trimming removed 1 base at V and 1 base at J, with 4 bases between. Germline lookup yields CDR1 DFQATT and CDR2 SNEGSKA (reference sequence). CDR3 length equals 12 residues. The CDR3 loop is CSARAGNTEAFF. In nucleotides, the CDR3 is TGCAGTGCTAGAGCAGGGAACACTGAAGCTTTCTTT.

This clonotype was seen repeatedly, ten times or more. The chain joins TRBV27 to TRBJ2-5; 7 positions match TRBD1. CDR3 length: 14 amino acids. J gave up 4 bases and V 3 bases, and 5 bases lay outside the gene matches. Germline V gene data show CDR1 as MNHEY and CDR2 as SMNVEV (reference sequence). CDR3 sequence: CASSFVGGRETQYF. CDR3 sequence (DNA): TGTGCCAGCAGTTTCGTAGGGGGCCGAGAGACCCAGTACTTC.

This clonotype was observed a few times. The V gene is TRBV29-1, the J gene TRBJ2-1, with 11 bases aligning to TRBD2. The CDR3 loop spans 13 amino acids. Germline values: CDR1 SQVTM, CDR2 ANQGSEA. The V segment lost 4 bases and the J segment 7 bases; nucleotides outside the gene matches: 3. The CDR3 loop reads CSVASGGWNEQFF. For the CDR3, the DNA is TGCAGCGTTGCTAGCGGGGGGTGGAATGAGCAGTTCTTC.

This clonotype was detected only a few times. V usage is TRBV20-1 and J usage is TRBJ1-4; D gene ambiguous. Trimming took 5 bases from V and 0 from J, leaving 10 bases between them. Germline V lookup: CDR1 DFQATT, CDR2 SNEGSKA (reference sequence). This CDR3 comprises 14 residues. CDR3 region: CSAARGPTNEKLFF. The CDR3 DNA sequence: TGCAGTGCTGCCCGAGGCCCAACTAATGAAAAACTGTTTTTT.

This clonotype was seen ten or more times. The V call is TRBV29-1, the J call TRBJ2-7, with 7 bases lining up with TRBD1. From germline, CDR1 is SQVTM and CDR2 ANQGSEA. This CDR3 is built from 13 residues. The trim removed 6 bases at V and 3 bases at J, leaving 8 bases unmatched. The CDR3 nucleotides read TGCAGCGTCTCCGACAGGGAACTCTACGAGCAGTACTTC. It codes for CSVSDRELYEQYF.

The rearrangement joins TRBV20-1 to TRBJ2-1, with D tentatively TRBD1 (6 bases). This CDR3 comprises 13 residues. Germline V gives CDR1 DFQATT, CDR2 SNEGSKA (reference sequence). Trimming pared 7 bases from V and 10 bases from J, leaving 20 bases between. CDR3 coding DNA: TGCAGTGACCGTGACAGGAAGGGCTACGAGCAGTTCTTC. Its translation: CSDRDRKGYEQFF.

This clonotype has a single count. The conserved final phenylalanine or tryptophan is absent from the CDR3, which likely points to a read error. V is TRBV20-1 and J is TRBJ2-5, with D possibly being TRBD1 (6 bases). CDR1 and CDR2 from the germline V gene are DFQATT and SNEGSKA (reference sequence). The CDR3 extends over 13 amino acids. As DNA, the CDR3 is TGCAGTGCTCGAGACAGGTTGGGCGAGACCCAGTACTGC. Its protein is CSARDRLGETQYC.

The chain uses TRBV10-3 and TRBJ1-1, with 7 bases identical to TRBD1. This CDR3 contains 15 residues. Germline-derived CDR1 and CDR2 are ENHRY and SYGVKD. V dropped 0 bases and J dropped 4; count of bases not matched to a gene: 5. The CDR3 DNA reads as TGTGCCATCAGTGAGTCCGGGACAGCTCTCACTGAAGCTTTCTTT. It specifies CAISESGTALTEAFF.

This clonotype came up a few times. The J gene is TRBJ1-2, the V gene TRBV20-1; TRBD1 matches 11 bases. Germline loops: CDR1 DFQATT, CDR2 SNEGSKA (reference sequence). This CDR3 has 12 amino acids. DNA of the CDR3: TGCAGCGGGACAGGGGGTTTTTATGGCTACACCTTC. This codes for CSGTGGFYGYTF.

In its sample, this clonotype was seen a few times. J is TRBJ2-3 and V is TRBV12-3 or TRBV12-4; 10 nucleotides align to TRBD2. The CDR3 consists of 16 residues. Losses at the gene ends were 3 bases for V and 4 bases for J; bases not matched to a gene: 7. CDR3 amino acids: CASSFDVAGGPDTQYF. The CDR3 nucleotides read TGTGCCAGCAGTTTCGATGTAGCGGGAGGTCCAGATACGCAGTATTTT.

The chain joins TRBV28 to TRBJ1-4, with D tentatively TRBD1 (6 bases). The CDR3 runs to 15 residues. Germline V gene data show CDR1 as MDHEN and CDR2 as SYDVKM. Trimming removed 3 bases from V and 5 bases from J, with 13 bases in between. The CDR3 DNA sequence: TGTGCCAGCAGTTTCATCCGGACAGAGAATGAAAAACTGTTTTTT. It yields the protein CASSFIRTENEKLFF.

The chain is built from TRBV3-1 and TRBJ2-5; 7 positions match TRBD2. Germline V gene sequence: CDR1 LGHDT, CDR2 YNNKEL (reference sequence). CDR3 size: 17 residues. J gave up 11 bases and V 4 bases, and 22 bases lay outside the gene matches. The CDR3 is CASSPQGSGVLRLEQYF. The CDR3 bases are TGTGCCAGCAGCCCCCAAGGGAGCGGGGTCCTCAGGTTGGAGCAGTACTTC.

This clonotype was observed a handful of times. The chain carries TRBV12-3 or TRBV12-4 and TRBJ2-3; perhaps TRBD1 as D (5 bases). This CDR3 spans 15 amino acids. Between the trimmed V and J ends, which lost 5 bases and 3 bases, there was a span of 15 bases. CDR3 region: CASSPIGQGTDTQYF. The CDR3 DNA sequence: TGTGCCAGCAGTCCGATAGGACAAGGTACAGATACGCAGTATTTT.

This rearrangement joins TRBV20-1 to TRBJ1-1; 9 nucleotides align to TRBD1. With 6 bases clipped from V and 1 base from J, the junction kept 3 bases outside the gene matches. Germline V gene lookup returns CDR1 DFQATT and CDR2 SNEGSKA (reference sequence). The CDR3 is made up of 13 amino acids. CDR3 residues: CSAPDRGNTEAFF. CDR3 bases: TGCAGTGCCCCGGACAGGGGGAACACTGAAGCTTTCTTT.

This clonotype was seen a few times. The chain carries TRBV28 and TRBJ1-5; D not certain. The germline V and J ends were trimmed by 1 base and 0 bases, with 13 bases remaining between them. CDR3 length equals 17 residues. Germline values: CDR1 MDHEN, CDR2 SYDVKM. This CDR3 is CASSLFFGGDSNQPQHF. The DNA of the CDR3 is TGTGCCAGCAGTTTATTTTTTGGTGGGGATAGCAATCAGCCCCAGCATTTT.

The chain couples TRBV27 to TRBJ2-2; D may be TRBD1 or TRBD2 (5 bases each). Per germline, CDR1 MNHEY and CDR2 SMNVEV (reference sequence). The CDR3 consists of 15 residues. V was cut by 5 bases and J by 0 bases, with 10 bases left in between. The CDR3 region has the DNA TGTGCCAGCAGTGCCTGGGGGTCGAACACCGGGGAGCTGTTTTTT. It codes for CASSAWGSNTGELFF.

The sample holds a few counts of this clonotype. This chain uses TRBV14 with TRBJ1-1; no clear D gene. Germline V gene sequence: CDR1 SGHDN, CDR2 FVKESK. This CDR3 is 18 amino acids long. V was trimmed by 1 base and J by 0 bases, leaving 18 bases between them. CDR3 amino acids: CASSQASLLQHMNTEAFF. CDR3 bases: TGTGCCAGCAGCCAAGCCTCCCTATTACAGCACATGAACACTGAAGCTTTCTTT. Based on the CDR3 plus reference TRBV14 and TRBJ1-1, the full variable domain is EAGVTQFPSHSVIEKGQTVTLRCDPISGHDNLYWYRRVMGKEIKFLLHFVKESKQDESGMPNNRFLAERTGGTYSTLKVQPAELEDSGVYFCASSQASLLQHMNTEAFFGQGTRLTVV.